This T cell receptor (beta chain) was identified during a study of blood T cell repertoires in COVID-19. Study-level background: Material from acute and convalescent COVID-19 was sourced from the United States, Italy and Spain.

The CDR3 is 13 amino acids. The trim removed 5 bases at V and 6 bases at J, leaving 4 bases unmatched. Clones were read by immunoSEQ multiplex PCR, and TCRdb kept only the in-frame ones, dropping some. The sample lists around 200,000 clones; around 84% were seen once. The V call is TRBV12-3 or TRBV12-4, the J call TRBJ2-1; 7 bases line up with TRBD1. The origin of this receptor is a man aged 35 to 55 with active or convalescent COVID-19. Sequenced sample: peripheral blood. The CDR3 DNA is TGTGCCAGCAGTATGGGACAGTCCAATGAGCAGTTCTTC. Translated: CASSMGQSNEQFF.